The following is a T cell receptor (beta chain) sequence with its context. The antigen is undetermined. TCRdb's table, derived via immunoSEQ multiplex PCR, lists solely in-frame clones and lacks some. The sample has almost 80,000 clones, 75% to 90% seen once. Germline V CDR1 and CDR2: LGHNA, YNFKEQ. This CDR3 is built from 14 residues. V gave up 3 bases and J gave up 3 bases, with 10 bases separating them. This specimen comes from a study of T cell responses to AZD1222 COVID-19 vaccine. Study-level findings and limits: It should be noted that donors were predominantly white British and more often female, and clonal diversity was possibly underestimated. Nearly half of spike-specific TCRs reportedly target variant regions that are unmutated in the B.1.351 and B.1.1.7 variants.

The sample consisted of peripheral blood, taken on day 0 of AZD1222 vaccination. The chain employs TRBV4-2 and TRBJ2-3; a possible D gene is TRBD2 (5 bases). The clonotype originates from an adult in good health. The CDR3 here is CASSQDWITDTQYF. CDR3 sequence (DNA): TGTGCCAGCAGCCAGGACTGGATAACAGATACGCAGTATTTT.